These T cell receptor beta chains were read from a single sample in a study of shared clonotypes between healthy human individuals. This table comes from immunoSEQ multiplex PCR, and its TCRdb copy is limited to in-frame clones, with some not included. The data contain about 730,000 clones, around 70% of them singletons. The sequenced sample consisted of memory CD4+ T cells sorted from blood. The origin of the receptors is a woman aged 30 to 39 in good health. Both conserved end residues are part of each CDR3. The D gene is left open where the match is weak. The size of a clone is reported for some rows only, either as once, few or many, or as a class for expanded clones.

length | J | V | size | D | DNA | CDR3
16 | TRBJ2-3 | TRBV4-1 | . | TRBD2 | TGCGCCAGCAGCCAAGGGCCCAACGGACTAGGAGATACGCAGTATTTT | CASSQGPNGLGDTQYF
15 | TRBJ1-5 | TRBV7-9 | . | . | TGTGCCAGCAGCTTTTACGGACAGAAGAATCAGCCCCAGCATTTT | CASSFYGQKNQPQHF
16 | TRBJ2-3 | TRBV5-5 | . | TRBD2 | TGTGCCAGCAGCTCAGTATATAGCGGGAGCTCAGATACGCAGTATTTT | CASSSVYSGSSDTQYF
16 | TRBJ2-3 | TRBV7-3 | . | TRBD2 | TGTGCCAGCAGCTTAAAAGCGGAAGCGGGGGCAGATACGCAGTATTTT | CASSLKAEAGADTQYF
13 | TRBJ2-7 | TRBV2 | . | TRBD2 | TGTGCCAGCATGCGGCTAGCGGGAGGGGGGCAGTACTTC | CASMRLAGGGQYF
16 | TRBJ2-2 | TRBV4-2 | . | . | TGTGCCAGCAGCTCTGGGCCGACTTCCAACACCGGGGAGCTGTTTTTT | CASSSGPTSNTGELFF
20 | TRBJ2-2 | TRBV4-1 | . | TRBD2 | TGCGCCAGCAGGGGCCTTCGTTCTAGCGGGAGGGCCGAAAAACCGGGGGAGCTGTTTTTT | CASRGLRSSGRAEKPGELFF
14 | TRBJ2-7 | TRBV29-1 | . | TRBD1 | TGCAGCGCCGCCAGTGGACAGGCTCGGGACGAGCAGTACTTC | CSAASGQARDEQYF
14 | TRBJ2-2 | TRBV6-4 | . | . | TGTGCCAGCACCTCGACAGGGAACACCGGGGAGCTGTTTTTT | CASTSTGNTGELFF
19 | TRBJ2-1 | TRBV5-4 | . | . | TGTGCCAGCAGCTTTACTCGGCCCGGGGGGGACAGAAGATACAATGAGCAGTTCTTC | CASSFTRPGGDRRYNEQFF
17 | TRBJ2-6 | TRBV11-2 | . | . | TGTGCCAGCAACTCCTTGGCAAGTTACTCTGGGGCCAACGTCCTGACTTTC | CASNSLASYSGANVLTF
17 | TRBJ2-6 | TRBV27 | . | . | TGTGCCAGCAGTTACCTGACCGGGGTTTCTGGGGCCAACGTCCTGACTTTC | CASSYLTGVSGANVLTF
14 | TRBJ2-7 | TRBV27 | once | . | TGTGCCAGCAGTTTGGGACGGACTACCTACGAGCAGTACTTC | CASSLGRTTYEQYF
16 | TRBJ2-5 | TRBV4-1 | . | TRBD2 | TGCGCCAGCAGCCAAGAGCTGGCGGGGGGCGGGGAGACCCAGTACTTC | CASSQELAGGGETQYF
14 | TRBJ1-5 | TRBV5-6 | few | . | TGTGCCAGCAGCTCGACGGGGCGGGGCCAGCCCCAGCATTTT | CASSSTGRGQPQHF
12 | TRBJ1-6 | TRBV30 | . | . | TGTGCCTGGAGTAGGGGTAATTCACCCCTCCACTTT | CAWSRGNSPLHF
14 | TRBJ2-7 | TRBV2 | few | . | TGTGCCAGCAGTGAAGGGGCAGGCTCCTCCGAGCAGTACTTC | CASSEGAGSSEQYF
14 | TRBJ2-5 | TRBV4-2 | . | . | TGTGCCAGCAGCCAACTCCGCGGGGTGGTGGACCAGTACTTC | CASSQLRGVVDQYF
14 | TRBJ2-7 | TRBV5-4 | . | . | TGTGCCAGCAGCCCTTCCGTACCGGTTTGGGAGCAGTACTTC | CASSPSVPVWEQYF